This entry describes one TCR beta chain. The antigen is not known. CDR3 length: 14 amino acids. Per germline, CDR1 SEHNR and CDR2 FQNEAQ (reference sequence). V lost 2 bases and J 5 bases, leaving 13 bases between the germline ends. This sample is part of a study of shared clonotypes between healthy human individuals. Study information: The donor group consisted of a couple of women and three men, aged 18 to 49.

CD8 cells classed as naive were CD45RO-negative and positively selected for CCR7, excluding terminally differentiated effector memory CD45RA+ cells. TCRdb's table, derived via immunoSEQ multiplex PCR, lists solely in-frame clones and lacks some. The sample records around 2,000,000 clones, about 93% being singletons. General observations from the study: Non-shared clonotypes were found to have lower generation probabilities than the clonotypes that were shared by all four of the sorted-subset donors.

The source is a man aged 18-30 years in good health. Some clones in this sample may be carry-over from other donors' samples. The chain employs TRBV7-9 and TRBJ2-7, with D possibly being TRBD1 (6 bases). The sequenced sample consisted of naive CD8+ T cells from PBMCs. CDR3: CASSLQGRNHEQYF. The CDR3, as DNA: TGTGCCAGCAGCTTACAGGGGCGGAACCACGAGCAGTACTTC. Variable domain in full (rest from reference TRBV7-9 and TRBJ2-7): DTGVSQNPRHKITKRGQNVTFRCDPISEHNRLYWYRQTLGQGPEFLTYFQNEAQLEKSRLLSDRFSAERPKGSFSTLEIQRTEQGDSAMYLCASSLQGRNHEQYFGPGTRLTVT.